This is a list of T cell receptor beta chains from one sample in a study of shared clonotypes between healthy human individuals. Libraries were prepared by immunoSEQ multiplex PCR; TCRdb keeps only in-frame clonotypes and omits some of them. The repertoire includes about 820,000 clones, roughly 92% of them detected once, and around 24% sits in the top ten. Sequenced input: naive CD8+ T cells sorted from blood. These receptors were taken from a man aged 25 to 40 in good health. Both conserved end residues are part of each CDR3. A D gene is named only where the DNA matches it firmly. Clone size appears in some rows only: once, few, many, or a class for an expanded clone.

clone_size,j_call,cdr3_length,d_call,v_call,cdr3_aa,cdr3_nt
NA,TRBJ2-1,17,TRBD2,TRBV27,CASSPRLASPIKDEQFF,TGTGCCAGCAGTCCTCGACTAGCGTCCCCGATAAAGGATGAGCAGTTCTTC
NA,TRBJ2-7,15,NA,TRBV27,CASSLGWGGTYEQYF,TGTGCCAGCAGTTTAGGGTGGGGCGGAACCTACGAGCAGTACTTC
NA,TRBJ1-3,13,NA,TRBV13,CASSLTARNTIYF,TGTGCCAGCAGCTTAACTGCCCGAAACACCATATATTTT
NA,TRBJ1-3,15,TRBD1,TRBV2,CASRLGQGTGNTIYF,TGTGCCAGCAGACTAGGACAGGGGACAGGAAACACCATATATTTT
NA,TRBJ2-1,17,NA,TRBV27,CASSHIPIAVSMNEQFF,TGTGCCAGCAGCCATATACCTATAGCGGTATCAATGAATGAGCAGTTCTTC
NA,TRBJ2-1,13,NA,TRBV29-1,CSVRDNSYNEQFF,TGCAGCGTCCGGGACAACTCCTACAATGAGCAGTTCTTC
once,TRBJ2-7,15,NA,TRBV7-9,CASSLDRDPIYEQYF,TGTGCCAGCAGCCTGGACCGGGATCCGATCTACGAGCAGTACTTC
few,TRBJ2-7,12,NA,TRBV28,CASSRDPGWQYF,TGTGCCAGCAGTCGAGACCCAGGGTGGCAGTACTTC
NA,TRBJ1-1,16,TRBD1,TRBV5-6,CASSPLGGQGYTEAFF,TGTGCCAGCAGTCCCTTGGGGGGACAGGGGTACACTGAAGCTTTCTTT
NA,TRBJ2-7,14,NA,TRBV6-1,CASTYLGQTYEQYF,TGTGCCAGCACCTACCTAGGACAAACCTACGAGCAGTACTTC
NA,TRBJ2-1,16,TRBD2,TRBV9,CASSVVGGRDYNEQFF,TGTGCCAGCAGCGTAGTGGGCGGGAGAGACTACAATGAGCAGTTCTTC
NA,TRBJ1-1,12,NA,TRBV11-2,CASSWGITEAFF,TGTGCCAGCAGCTGGGGCATAACTGAAGCTTTCTTT
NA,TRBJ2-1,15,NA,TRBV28,CASSDSLSSYNEQFF,TGTGCCAGCAGCGACAGCCTAAGCTCCTACAATGAGCAGTTCTTC
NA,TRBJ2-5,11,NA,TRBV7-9,CASSQQETQYF,TGCGCCAGCAGCCAGCAAGAGACCCAGTACTTC
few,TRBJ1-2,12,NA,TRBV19,CASSVGLLGYTF,TGTGCCAGTAGTGTCGGACTTTTGGGGTACACCTTC
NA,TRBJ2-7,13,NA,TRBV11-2,CASRPGSSYEQYF,TGTGCCAGCAGGCCCGGGAGCTCCTACGAGCAGTACTTC
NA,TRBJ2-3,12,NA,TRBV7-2,CASSFITDTQYF,TGTGCCAGCAGCTTCATTACAGATACGCAGTATTTT
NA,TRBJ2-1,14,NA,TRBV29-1,CSVTVPPVSNEQFF,TGCAGCGTTACCGTCCCCCCGGTCTCAAATGAGCAGTTCTTC
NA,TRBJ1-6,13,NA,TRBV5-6,CASSFEGNSPLHF,TGTGCCAGCAGCTTTGAGGGGAATTCACCCCTCCACTTT
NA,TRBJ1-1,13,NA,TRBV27,CASSLMVNTEAFF,TGTGCCAGCAGTTTAATGGTGAACACTGAAGCTTTCTTT
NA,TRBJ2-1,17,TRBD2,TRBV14,CASSQDPLLAAYNEQFF,TGTGCCAGCAGCCAAGATCCATTACTAGCGGCATACAATGAGCAGTTCTTC
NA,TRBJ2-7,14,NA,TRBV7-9,CASSFSLVFYEQYF,TGTGCCAGCAGCTTCTCGCTGGTGTTCTACGAGCAGTACTTC
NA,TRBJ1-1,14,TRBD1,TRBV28,CASSHRGLGTEAFF,TGTGCCAGCAGTCACAGGGGGCTTGGCACTGAAGCTTTCTTT
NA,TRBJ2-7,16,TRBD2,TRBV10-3,CAVGNFSGRAWREQYF,TGTGCCGTAGGCAACTTTAGCGGGAGGGCCTGGCGCGAGCAGTACTTC
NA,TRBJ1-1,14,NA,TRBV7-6,CASSPMGARTEAFF,TGTGCCAGCAGCCCTATGGGGGCGAGGACTGAAGCTTTCTTT
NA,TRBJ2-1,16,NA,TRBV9,CASSETFGLAMNEQFF,TGTGCCAGCAGCGAGACCTTCGGGCTAGCGATGAATGAGCAGTTCTTC
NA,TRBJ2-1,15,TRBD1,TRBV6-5,CASSYGQGDVYEQFF,TGTGCCAGCAGTTACGGGCAGGGGGACGTTTATGAGCAGTTCTTC
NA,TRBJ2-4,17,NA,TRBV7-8,CASSPPGADLAKNIQYF,TGTGCCAGCAGCCCCCCGGGGGCAGATCTAGCCAAAAACATTCAGTACTTC
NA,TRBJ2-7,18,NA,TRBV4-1,CASSQVGGTAPTFYEQYF,TGCGCCAGCAGCCAAGTAGGGGGAACTGCCCCAACTTTCTACGAGCAGTACTTT
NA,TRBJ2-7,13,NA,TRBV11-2,CASSWELPYEQYF,TGTGCCAGCAGCTGGGAGTTGCCTTACGAGCAGTACTTC
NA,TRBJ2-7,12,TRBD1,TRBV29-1,CSAGTGNYEQYF,TGCAGCGCAGGGACAGGGAACTACGAGCAGTACTTC
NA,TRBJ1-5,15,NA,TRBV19,CASSIARNSNQPQHF,TGTGCCAGTAGTATCGCCAGGAATAGCAATCAGCCCCAGCATTTT
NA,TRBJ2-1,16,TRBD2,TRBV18,CASSPPLGLARNEQFF,TGTGCCAGCTCACCACCGTTGGGACTAGCGAGAAATGAGCAGTTCTTC